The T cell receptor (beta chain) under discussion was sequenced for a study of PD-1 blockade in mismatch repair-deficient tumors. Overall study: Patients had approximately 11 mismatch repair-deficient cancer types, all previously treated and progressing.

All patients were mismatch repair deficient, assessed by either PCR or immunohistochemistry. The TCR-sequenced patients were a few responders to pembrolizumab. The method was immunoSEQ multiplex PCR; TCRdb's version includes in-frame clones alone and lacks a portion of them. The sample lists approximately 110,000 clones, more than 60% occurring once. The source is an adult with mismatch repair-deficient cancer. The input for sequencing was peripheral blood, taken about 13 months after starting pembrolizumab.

The CDR3 DNA is TGTGCCAGCAGCGAAGCCGGCAGGAGCGAGCAGTACTTC. Amino acids: CASSEAGRSEQYF. This rearrangement joins TRBV7-9 to TRBJ2-7; D unresolved. V dropped 5 bases and J dropped 6 bases, with 14 bases sitting between them. The CDR3 is made up of 13 amino acids. Germline lookup yields CDR1 SEHNR and CDR2 FQNEAQ (reference sequence). Supplemented by reference TRBV7-9 and TRBJ2-7, the full variable domain reads DTGVSQNPRHKITKRGQNVTFRCDPISEHNRLYWYRQTLGQGPEFLTYFQNEAQLEKSRLLSDRFSAERPKGSFSTLEIQRTEQGDSAMYLCASSEAGRSEQYFGPGTRLTVT.